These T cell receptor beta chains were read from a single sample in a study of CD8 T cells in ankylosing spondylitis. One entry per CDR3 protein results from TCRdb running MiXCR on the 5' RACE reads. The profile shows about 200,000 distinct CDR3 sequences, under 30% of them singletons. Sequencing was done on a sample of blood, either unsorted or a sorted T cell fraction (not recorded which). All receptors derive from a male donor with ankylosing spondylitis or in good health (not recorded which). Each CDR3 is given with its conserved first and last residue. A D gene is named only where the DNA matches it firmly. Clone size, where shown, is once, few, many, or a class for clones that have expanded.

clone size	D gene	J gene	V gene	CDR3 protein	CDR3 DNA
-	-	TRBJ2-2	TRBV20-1	CSARDRTVRTGELFF	TGCAGTGCTAGAGATCGGACTGTACGGACCGGGGAGCTGTTTTTT
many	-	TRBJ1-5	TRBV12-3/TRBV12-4	CASSQQGMNQPQHF	TGTGCCAGCAGTCAACAGGGTATGAATCAGCCCCAGCATTTT
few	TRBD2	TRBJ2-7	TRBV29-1	CSVGRGLASHEQYF	TGCAGCGTTGGTCGGGGACTAGCATCCCACGAGCAGTACTTC
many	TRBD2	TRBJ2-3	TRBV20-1	CSARSAREGTDTQYF	TGCAGTGCTAGGTCTGCGCGGGAGGGCACAGATACGCAGTATTTT
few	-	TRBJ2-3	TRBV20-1	CSAQRSNTDTQYF	TGCAGTGCGCAGCGGAGTAACACAGATACGCAGTATTTT
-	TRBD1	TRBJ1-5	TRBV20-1	CSATTGGDQPQHF	TGCAGTGCTACTACAGGGGGAGATCAGCCCCAGCATTTT
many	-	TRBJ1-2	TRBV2	CASRPLGRPSDNYGYTF	TGTGCCAGCCGTCCCCTGGGCAGGCCTTCGGATAACTATGGCTACACCTTC
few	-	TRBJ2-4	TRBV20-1	CSASRGNAKNIQYF	TGCAGTGCTAGTAGGGGGAACGCCAAAAACATTCAGTACTTC
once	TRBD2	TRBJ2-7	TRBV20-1	CSAIGLAGYHEQYF	TGCAGTGCTATAGGACTAGCGGGATACCACGAGCAGTACTTC
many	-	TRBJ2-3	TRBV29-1	CSVEYRGGDTQYF	TGCAGCGTTGAATACAGGGGGGGAGATACGCAGTATTTT
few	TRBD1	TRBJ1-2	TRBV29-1	CSVDWTGGGYGYTF	TGCAGCGTTGATTGGACAGGGGGCGGCTATGGCTACACCTTC
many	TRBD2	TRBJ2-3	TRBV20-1	CSAFLAGSTDTQYF	TGCAGTGCTTTCCTAGCGGGTAGCACAGATACGCAGTATTTT
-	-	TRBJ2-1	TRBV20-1	CSAGGGGNNEQFF	TGCAGTGCGGGAGGGGGAGGGAACAATGAGCAGTTCTTC
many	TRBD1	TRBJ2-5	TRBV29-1	CSVVGTGGGETQYF	TGCAGCGTTGTAGGGACAGGGGGCGGAGAGACCCAGTACTTC
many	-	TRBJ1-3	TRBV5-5	CASSDGGSGNTIYF	TGTGCCAGCAGCGATGGGGGATCTGGAAACACCATATATTTT
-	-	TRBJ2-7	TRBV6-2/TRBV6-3	CASSYLGGRNSYEQYF	TGTGCCAGCAGTTACCTGGGGGGCCGTAACTCCTACGAGCAGTACTTC
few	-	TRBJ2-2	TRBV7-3	CASSLVETGELFF	TGTGCCAGCAGCTTAGTTGAAACCGGGGAGCTGTTTTTT
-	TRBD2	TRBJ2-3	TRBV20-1	CSAGLAGGRTDTQYF	TGCAGTGCGGGACTAGCGGGAGGGAGGACAGATACGCAGTATTTT
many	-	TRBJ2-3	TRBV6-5	CASSYVGWGGTDTQYF	TGTGCCAGCAGTTACGTGGGGTGGGGTGGCACAGATACGCAGTATTTT
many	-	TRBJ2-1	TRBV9	CASSVFPEGEQFF	TGTGCCAGCAGCGTATTTCCGGAAGGCGAGCAGTTCTTC
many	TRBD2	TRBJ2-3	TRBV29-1	CSVVRGGSPYLTDTQYF	TGCAGCGTTGTTCGGGGGGGCAGCCCATACCTCACAGATACGCAGTATTTT
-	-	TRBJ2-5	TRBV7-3	CASSLRPVGSGSQETQYF	TGTGCCAGCAGCTTGAGGCCGGTTGGCAGCGGGTCGCAAGAGACCCAGTACTTC
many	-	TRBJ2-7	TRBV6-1	CASSEGYQKGRQYF	TGTGCCAGCAGTGAAGGGTACCAGAAAGGACGGCAGTACTTC
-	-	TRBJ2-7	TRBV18	CASSPWTDSYEQYF	TGTGCCAGCTCACCATGGACAGACTCCTACGAGCAGTACTTC
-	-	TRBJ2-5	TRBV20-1	CSARFVLETQYF	TGCAGTGCTAGATTTGTCCTCGAGACCCAGTACTTC